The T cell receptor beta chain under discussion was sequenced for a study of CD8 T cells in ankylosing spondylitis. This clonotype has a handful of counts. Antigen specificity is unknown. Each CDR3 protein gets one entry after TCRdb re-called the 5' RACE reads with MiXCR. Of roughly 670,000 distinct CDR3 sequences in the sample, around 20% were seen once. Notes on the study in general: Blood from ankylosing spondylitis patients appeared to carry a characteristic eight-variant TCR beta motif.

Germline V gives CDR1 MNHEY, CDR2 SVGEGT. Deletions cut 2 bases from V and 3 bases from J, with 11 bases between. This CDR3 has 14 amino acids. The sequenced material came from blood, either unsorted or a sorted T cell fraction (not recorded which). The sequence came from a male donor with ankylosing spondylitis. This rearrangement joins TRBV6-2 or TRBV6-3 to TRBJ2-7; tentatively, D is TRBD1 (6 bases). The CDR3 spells CASSYGGQGYEQYF. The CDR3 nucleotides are TGTGCCAGCAGTTACGGGGGACAAGGCTACGAGCAGTACTTC.